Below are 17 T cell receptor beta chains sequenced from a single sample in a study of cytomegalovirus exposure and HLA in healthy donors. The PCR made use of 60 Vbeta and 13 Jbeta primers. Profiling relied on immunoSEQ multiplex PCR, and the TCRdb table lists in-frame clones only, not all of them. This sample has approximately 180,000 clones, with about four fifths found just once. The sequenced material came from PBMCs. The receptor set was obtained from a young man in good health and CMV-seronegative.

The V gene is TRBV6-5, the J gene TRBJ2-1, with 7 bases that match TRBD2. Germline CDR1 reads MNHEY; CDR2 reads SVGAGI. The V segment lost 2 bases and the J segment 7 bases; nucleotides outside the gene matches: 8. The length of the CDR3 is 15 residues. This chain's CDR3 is CASSYRGRAGNEQFF. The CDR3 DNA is TGTGCCAGCAGTTACCGTGGGAGGGCAGGAAATGAGCAGTTCTTC.

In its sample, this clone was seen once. The CDR3 DNA follows: TGTGCCACAAAAGGGAACGGGGTCCACAATGAGCAGTTCTTC. Translating it yields CATKGNGVHNEQFF. V gene TRBV19 combines with J gene TRBJ2-1, with D perhaps TRBD2 (5 bases). The CDR3 has 14 residues. V lost 10 bases and J lost 5, with 18 bases in between. Looked up from germline, CDR1 is LNHDA and CDR2 is SQIVND (reference sequence).

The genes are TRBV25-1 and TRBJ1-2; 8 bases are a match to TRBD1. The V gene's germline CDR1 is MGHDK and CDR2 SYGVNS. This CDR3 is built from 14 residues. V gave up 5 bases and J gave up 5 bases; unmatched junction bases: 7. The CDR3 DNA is TGTGCCAGCAGTACCGGGACAGGCTCTTATGGCTACACCTTC. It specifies CASSTGTGSYGYTF.

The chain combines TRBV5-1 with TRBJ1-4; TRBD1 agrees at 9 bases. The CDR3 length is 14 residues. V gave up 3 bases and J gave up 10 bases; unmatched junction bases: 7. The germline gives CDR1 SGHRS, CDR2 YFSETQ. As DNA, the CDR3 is TGCGCCAGCAGCTACCGGGACAGGGATGGAAAACTGTTTTTT. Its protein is CASSYRDRDGKLFF.

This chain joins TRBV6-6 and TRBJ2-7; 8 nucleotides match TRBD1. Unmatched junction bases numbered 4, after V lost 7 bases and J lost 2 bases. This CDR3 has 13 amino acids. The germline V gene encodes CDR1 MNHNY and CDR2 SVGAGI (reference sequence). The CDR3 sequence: CASTAGGTYEQYF. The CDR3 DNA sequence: TGTGCCAGCACTGCAGGGGGCACCTACGAGCAGTACTTC.

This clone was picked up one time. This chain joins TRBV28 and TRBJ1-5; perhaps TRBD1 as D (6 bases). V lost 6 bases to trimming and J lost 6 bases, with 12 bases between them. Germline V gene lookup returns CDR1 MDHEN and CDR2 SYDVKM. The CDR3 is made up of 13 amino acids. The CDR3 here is CASRTGFGQPQHF. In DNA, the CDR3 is TGTGCCAGCAGAACAGGGTTCGGTCAGCCCCAGCATTTT.

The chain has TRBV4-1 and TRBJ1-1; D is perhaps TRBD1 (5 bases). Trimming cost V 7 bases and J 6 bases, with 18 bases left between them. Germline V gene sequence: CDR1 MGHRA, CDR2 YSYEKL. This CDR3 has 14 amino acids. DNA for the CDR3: TGCGCCAGCAACACCAGGGCGGGACGCCCTGAAGCTTTCTTT. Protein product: CASNTRAGRPEAFF.

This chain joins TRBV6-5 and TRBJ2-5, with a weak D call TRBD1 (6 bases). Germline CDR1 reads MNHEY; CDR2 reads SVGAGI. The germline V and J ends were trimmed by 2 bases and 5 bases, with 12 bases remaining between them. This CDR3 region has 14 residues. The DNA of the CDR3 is TGTGCCAGCAGTTACAGTTCAGGGGACGAGACCCAGTACTTC. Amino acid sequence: CASSYSSGDETQYF.

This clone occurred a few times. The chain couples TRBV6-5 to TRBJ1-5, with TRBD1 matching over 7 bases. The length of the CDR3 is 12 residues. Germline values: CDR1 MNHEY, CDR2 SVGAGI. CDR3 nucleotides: TGTAGCAGGGGGGCTAGCAATCAGCCCCAGCATTTT. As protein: CSRGASNQPQHF.

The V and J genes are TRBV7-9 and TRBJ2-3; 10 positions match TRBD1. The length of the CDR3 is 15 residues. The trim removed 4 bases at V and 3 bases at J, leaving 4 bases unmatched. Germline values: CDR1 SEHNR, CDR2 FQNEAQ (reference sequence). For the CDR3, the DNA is TGTGCCAGCAGCTCCCGGGACAGGGGAACAGATACGCAGTATTTT. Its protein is CASSSRDRGTDTQYF.

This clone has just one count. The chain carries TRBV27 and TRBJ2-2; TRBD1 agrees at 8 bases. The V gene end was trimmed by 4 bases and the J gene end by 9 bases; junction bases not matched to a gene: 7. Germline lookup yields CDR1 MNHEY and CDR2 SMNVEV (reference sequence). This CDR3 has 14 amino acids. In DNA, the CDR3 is TGTGCCAGCAGTTCCCAGGGGGCTACCAGGGAGCTGTTTTTT. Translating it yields CASSSQGATRELFF.

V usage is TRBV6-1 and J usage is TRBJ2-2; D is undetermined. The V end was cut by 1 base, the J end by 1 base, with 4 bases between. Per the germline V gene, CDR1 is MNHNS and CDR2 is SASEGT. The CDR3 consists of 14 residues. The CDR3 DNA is TGTGCCAGCAGTGAAGGCAGGAACACCGGGGAGCTGTTTTTT. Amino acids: CASSEGRNTGELFF.

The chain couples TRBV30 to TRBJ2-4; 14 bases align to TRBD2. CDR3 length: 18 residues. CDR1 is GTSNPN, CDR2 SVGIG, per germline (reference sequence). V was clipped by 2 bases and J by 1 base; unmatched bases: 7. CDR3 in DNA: TGTGCCTGGAGTACGGGACTAGCGGGAGTTGGGGCCAAAAACATTCAGTACTTC. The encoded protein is CAWSTGLAGVGAKNIQYF.

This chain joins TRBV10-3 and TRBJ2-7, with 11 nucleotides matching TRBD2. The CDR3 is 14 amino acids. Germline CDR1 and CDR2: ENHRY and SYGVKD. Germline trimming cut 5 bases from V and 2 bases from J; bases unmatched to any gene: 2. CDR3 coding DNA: TGTGCCATCAGTTTAGCGGGGGGGCCCTACGAGCAGTACTTC. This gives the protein CAISLAGGPYEQYF.

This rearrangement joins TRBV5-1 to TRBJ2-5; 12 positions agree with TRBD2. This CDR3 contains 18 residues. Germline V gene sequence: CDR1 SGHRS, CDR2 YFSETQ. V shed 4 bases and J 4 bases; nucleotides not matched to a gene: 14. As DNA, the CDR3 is TGCGCCAGCAGCCCTTCCGGGACTAGCGGGCGGGAGGCAGAGACCCAGTACTTC. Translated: CASSPSGTSGREAETQYF. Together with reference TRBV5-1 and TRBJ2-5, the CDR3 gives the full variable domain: KAGVTQTPRYLIKTRGQQVTLSCSPISGHRSVSWYQQTPGQGLQFLFEYFSETQRNKGNFPGRFSGRQFSNSRSEMNVSTLELGDSALYLCASSPSGTSGREAETQYFGPGTRLLVL.

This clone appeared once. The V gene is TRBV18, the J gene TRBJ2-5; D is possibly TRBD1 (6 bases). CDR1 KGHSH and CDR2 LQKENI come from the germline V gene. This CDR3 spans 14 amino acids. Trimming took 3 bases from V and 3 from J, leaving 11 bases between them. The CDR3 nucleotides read TGTGCCAGCTCACCGGACAGAGTTAAAGAGACCCAGTACTTC. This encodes CASSPDRVKETQYF.

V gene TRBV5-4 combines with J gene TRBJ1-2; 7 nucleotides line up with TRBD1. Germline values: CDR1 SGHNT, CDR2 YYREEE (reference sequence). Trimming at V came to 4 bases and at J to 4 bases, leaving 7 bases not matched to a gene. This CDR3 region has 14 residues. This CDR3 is CASSVSGTVYGYTF. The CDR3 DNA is TGTGCCAGCAGCGTGTCTGGGACAGTCTATGGCTACACCTTC.